A single sample is the source of the 6 T cell receptor beta chains below, sequenced in a study of cytomegalovirus exposure and HLA in healthy donors. The study ran its PCR with 60 Vbeta and 13 Jbeta primers. Clones were sequenced by immunoSEQ multiplex PCR, and TCRdb holds only the in-frame ones, with some missing. The ten most abundant clones cover 6.2% of a sample with about 41,000 clones. Sequences were obtained from PBMCs. The receptor set was obtained from a young man in good health and CMV-seronegative.

The chain couples TRBV28 to TRBJ2-7, with TRBD2 as a possible D gene (5 bases). Per germline, CDR1 MDHEN and CDR2 SYDVKM. The CDR3 has 14 amino acids. V lost 6 bases and J 3 bases, leaving 15 bases between the germline ends. The CDR3 protein is CASSLRGSGYEQYF. CDR3 bases: TGTGCCAGCAGCCTGAGAGGGAGTGGCTACGAGCAGTACTTC.

Comment on this clone: Mismatch with germline at one junction end may stem from a read error. The chain joins TRBV5-4 to TRBJ2-1, with 16 bases identical to TRBD2. CDR3 length equals 17 residues. Germline assignment: CDR1 SGHNT and CDR2 YYREEE (reference sequence). This chain's CDR3 is CASSPPQGTSGGAGSVF. As DNA, the CDR3 is TGTGCCAGCAGCCCGCCTCAAGGGACTAGCGGGGGGGCCGGATCTGTCTTC.

This chain links TRBV5-1 with TRBJ2-5; 8 bases map to TRBD1. CDR3 size: 17 residues. Germline lookup yields CDR1 SGHRS and CDR2 YFSETQ. The trim removed 0 bases at V and 2 bases at J, leaving 9 bases unmatched. CDR3 sequence: CASSLADRARKQETQYF. The CDR3 DNA reads as TGCGCCAGCAGCTTGGCGGACAGGGCGAGAAAACAAGAGACCCAGTACTTC.

The CDR3 here is CSVPGQGNGYTF. The CDR3 DNA reads as TGCAGCGTTCCGGGACAGGGGAATGGCTACACCTTC. V and J are TRBV29-1 and TRBJ1-2; 10 nucleotides align to TRBD1. The CDR3 length is 12 residues. V dropped 5 bases and J dropped 6; count of bases not matched to a gene: 3. CDR1 and CDR2 from the germline V gene are SQVTM and ANQGSEA.

The V and J genes are TRBV28 and TRBJ2-5; no firm D call. The germline V gene has CDR1 MDHEN and CDR2 SYDVKM. V shed 5 bases and J shed 5 bases, with 21 bases lying between them. The CDR3 contains 16 residues. The CDR3 nucleotides read TGTGCCAGCAGTATGACACCCAGTAGGATTTCGGAGACCCAGTACTTC. Translated, it gives CASSMTPSRISETQYF. Drawing the rest from reference TRBV28 and TRBJ2-5, the complete variable domain is DVKVTQSSRYLVKRTGEKVFLECVQDMDHENMFWYRQDPGLGLRLIYFSYDVKMKEKGDIPEGYSVSREKKERFSLILESASTNQTSMYLCASSMTPSRISETQYFGPGTRLLVL.

The chain employs TRBV6-7 and TRBJ2-7, with a possible D match to TRBD2 (6 bases). TRBV6-7 is marked as an open reading frame, function uncertain. This CDR3 has 15 amino acids. V lost 3 bases, J lost 2 bases, and 14 bases lay in between. CDR3 nucleotides: TGTGCCAGCAGTTATTTTCCGGGGAGGACCTACGAGCAGTACTTC. It is translated as CASSYFPGRTYEQYF.